The 17 T cell receptor beta chains presented below share a single source sample, sequenced in a study of resident and recirculating memory T cells in vitiligo. The table came from immunoSEQ multiplex PCR; TCRdb's copy has only in-frame clones and leaves some out. The top ten clones hold about 4.5% of a sample with around 38,000 clones, around 90% of them seen once. The sample taken for sequencing was blood. The receptor set was obtained from a male donor with vitiligo.

This rearrangement joins TRBV6-1 to TRBJ2-1, with 9 bases lining up with TRBD1. Losses at the gene ends were 4 bases for V and 9 bases for J; bases not matched to a gene: 10. The CDR3 covers 15 residues. The germline CDR1 and CDR2 sequences are MNHNS and SASEGT. The DNA for the CDR3 is TGTGCCAGCAGTGGTTTCGGGACAGGGTTCACTGAGCAGTTCTTC. Its translation: CASSGFGTGFTEQFF.

The chain joins TRBV7-3 to TRBJ2-7; possibly TRBD1 for D (6 bases). This CDR3 is 15 amino acids long. In germline, CDR1 is SGHTA, CDR2 FQGTGA. Trimming removed 5 bases at V and 3 bases at J, with 17 bases between. The CDR3 DNA follows: TGTGCCAGCAGCGAGAGACAGGCAAACGTCTACGAGCAGTACTTC. Protein sequence: CASSERQANVYEQYF.

The chain links TRBV5-1 to TRBJ2-7; the D gene is possibly TRBD2 (6 bases). This CDR3 spans 17 amino acids. The germline V and J ends were trimmed by 1 base and 1 base, with 18 bases remaining between them. The germline V gene has CDR1 SGHRS and CDR2 YFSETQ. As DNA, the CDR3 is TGCGCCAGCAGCTTGATGGGAGGCGCAGGAAAATCCTACGAGCAGTACTTC. This sequence encodes CASSLMGGAGKSYEQYF.

The CDR3 here is CASSASGGLTGELFF. In DNA, the CDR3 is TGTGCCAGCAGCGCCAGCGGGGGGCTAACCGGGGAGCTGTTTTTT. This chain links TRBV9 with TRBJ2-2, with 9 bases aligning to TRBD2. Trimming took 3 bases from V and 5 from J; bases not matched to a gene: 5. From germline, CDR1 is SGDLS and CDR2 YYNGEE. The CDR3 spans 15 residues.

The rearrangement joins TRBV19 to TRBJ1-1; D remains unclear. This CDR3 contains 14 residues. Germline V gives CDR1 LNHDA, CDR2 SQIVND (reference sequence). With 5 bases removed from V and 0 bases from J, the gap between germline ends came to 10 bases. The CDR3 protein is CASSPGVMNTEAFF. The CDR3 nucleotides are TGTGCCAGTAGTCCAGGTGTGATGAACACTGAAGCTTTCTTT. The full variable domain, in which reference TRBV19 and TRBJ1-1 provide the parts outside the CDR3, is DGGITQSPKYLFRKEGQNVTLSCEQNLNHDAMYWYRQDPGQGLRLIYYSQIVNDFQKGDIAEGYSVSREKKESFPLTVTSAQKNPTAFYLCASSPGVMNTEAFFGQGTRLTVV.

V is TRBV30 and J is TRBJ1-3; D might be TRBD1 (6 bases). The CDR3 spans 11 residues. The V gene's germline CDR1 is GTSNPN and CDR2 SVGIG (reference sequence). V lost 5 bases, J lost 4 bases, and 6 bases lay in between. The CDR3 loop is CAWGGGNTIYF. The CDR3 coding sequence is TGTGCCTGGGGGGGCGGAAACACCATATATTTT. Based on the CDR3 plus reference TRBV30 and TRBJ1-3, the full variable domain is SQTIHQWPATLVQPVGSPLSLECTVEGTSNPNLYWYRQAAGRGLQLLFYSVGIGQISSEVPQNLSASRPQDRQFILSSKKLLLSDSGFYLCAWGGGNTIYFGEGSWLTVV.

V is TRBV5-3 and J is TRBJ2-5, with D perhaps TRBD1 (6 bases). TRBV5-3 is annotated as an ORF whose role is uncertain. The CDR3 spans 11 residues. The germline V and J ends were trimmed by 6 bases and 5 bases, with 8 bases remaining between them. The CDR3 DNA follows: TGTGCCAGAACAGGGGAGGAGACCCAGTACTTC. As protein: CARTGEETQYF.

This rearrangement joins TRBV5-6 to TRBJ2-5, with 10 bases fitting TRBD2. V shed 2 bases, J shed 5 bases, and the junction held 0 bases outside the gene matches. Per the germline V gene, CDR1 is SGHDT and CDR2 is YYEEEE. This CDR3 is built from 13 residues. CDR3 in amino acids: CASSFSGGETQYF. The CDR3 DNA reads TGTGCCAGCAGCTTTAGCGGGGGGGAGACCCAGTACTTC.

This chain links TRBV10-3 with TRBJ2-3, with TRBD1 as a possible D gene (5 bases). Trimming took 0 bases from V and 10 from J, leaving 11 bases between them. Germline V gives CDR1 ENHRY, CDR2 SYGVKD. The CDR3 consists of 13 residues. Here the CDR3 DNA reads TGTGCCATCAGTGAGTCGGCAGGGTGGTCGCAGTATTTT. Protein product: CAISESAGWSQYF.

The J gene is TRBJ2-1, the V gene TRBV19; 10 bases line up with TRBD2. The germline CDR1 and CDR2 sequences are LNHDA and SQIVND (reference sequence). Trimming removed 5 bases from V and 2 bases from J; junction bases left unmatched: 12. The CDR3 length is 18 residues. CDR3 sequence (DNA): TGTGCCAGTAGTGACCGTAGCGGGGGGCCTTCTCCCTACAATGAGCAGTTCTTC. Translated, it gives CASSDRSGGPSPYNEQFF.

The rearrangement joins TRBV7-6 to TRBJ1-3; unclear D gene. The germline V gene encodes CDR1 SGHVS and CDR2 FNYEAQ. This CDR3 region has 18 residues. Trimming took 1 base from V and 0 from J, leaving 16 bases between them. The CDR3 loop is CASSLGSRGPLSGNTIYF. DNA of the CDR3: TGTGCCAGCAGCTTAGGGAGTCGGGGTCCCCTCTCTGGAAACACCATATATTTT. The full variable domain, its missing parts supplied by reference TRBV7-6 and TRBJ1-3, is GAGVSQSPRYKVTKRGQDVALRCDPISGHVSLYWYRQALGQGPEFLTYFNYEAQQDKSGLPNDRFSAERPEGSISTLTIQRTEQRDSAMYRCASSLGSRGPLSGNTIYFGEGSWLTVV.

This chain joins TRBV29-1 and TRBJ2-1; the match to TRBD1 covers 7 bases. CDR1 is SQVTM and CDR2 is ANQGSEA in the germline V gene. This CDR3 has 11 amino acids. The J segment lost 10 bases and the V segment lost 8 bases, leaving 8 bases of the junction unmatched. This chain's CDR3 is CSYTGVGEQFF. The CDR3 DNA reads as TGCAGCTACACAGGGGTCGGAGAGCAGTTCTTC.

The sample holds one count of this clone. V and J are TRBV18 and TRBJ2-7; 7 bases agree with TRBD1. Losses at the gene ends were 6 bases for V and 3 bases for J; bases not matched to a gene: 5. Germline V lookup: CDR1 KGHSH, CDR2 LQKENI. CDR3 length: 13 amino acids. The CDR3 nucleotides are TGTGCCAGCTCCCTTGGACAGGACTACGAGCAGTACTTC. It specifies CASSLGQDYEQYF.

This chain links TRBV7-2 with TRBJ2-1, with D hard to call. V shed 5 bases and J shed 8 bases, with 10 bases lying between them. There are 12 residues in the CDR3. From germline, CDR1 is SGHTA and CDR2 FQGNSA. CDR3 DNA: TGTGCCAGCAGCCCGGGTAGATATGAGCAGTTCTTC. Its translation: CASSPGRYEQFF.

This sequence joins TRBV11-2 and TRBJ1-6; 9 nucleotides align to TRBD1. There are 16 residues in the CDR3. V lost 3 bases, J lost 1 base, and 1 base stayed unmatched. The V gene's germline CDR1 is SGHAT and CDR2 FQNNGV. CDR3 sequence reads: CASSLGQGSYNSPLHF. The CDR3 DNA follows: TGTGCCAGCAGCTTGGGACAGGGTTCCTATAATTCACCCCTCCACTTT. Together with reference TRBV11-2 and TRBJ1-6, the CDR3 gives the full variable domain: EAGVAQSPRYKIIEKRQSVAFWCNPISGHATLYWYQQILGQGPKLLIQFQNNGVVDDSQLPKDRFSAERLKGVDSTLKIQPAKLEDSAVYLCASSLGQGSYNSPLHFGNGTRLTVT.

V gene TRBV18 combines with J gene TRBJ1-6; no definite D call. The germline gives CDR1 KGHSH, CDR2 LQKENI. There are 14 residues in the CDR3. Deletions cut 3 bases from V and 11 bases from J, with 14 bases between. Here the CDR3 DNA reads TGTGCCAGCTCACCTAGTGGCGCCAGGCCACCCCTCCACTTT. Its translation: CASSPSGARPPLHF. The full variable domain, its missing parts supplied by reference TRBV18 and TRBJ1-6, is NAGVMQNPRHLVRRRGQEARLRCSPMKGHSHVYWYRQLPEEGLKFMVYLQKENIIDESGMPKERFSAEFPKEGPSILRIQQVVRGDSAAYFCASSPSGARPPLHFGNGTRLTVT.

This clone showed up just a few times. The chain has TRBV5-4 and TRBJ2-2; 8 bases fit TRBD2. Germline CDR1 reads SGHNT; CDR2 reads YYREEE (reference sequence). Trimming took 3 bases from V and 6 from J; bases not matched to a gene: 10. The length of the CDR3 is 16 residues. CDR3 in amino acids: CASSSSGTRISGELFF. For the CDR3, the DNA is TGTGCCAGCAGCTCATCCGGGACTAGAATATCCGGGGAGCTGTTTTTT.